The rows below give T cell receptor beta chains drawn from one sample of a study of blood T cells in healthy people across ages. TCRdb reprocessed the 5' RACE reads via MiXCR and lists one record per CDR3 protein. The profile shows more than 900,000 distinct CDR3 sequences, about 25% of them singletons. This sample was also put to use in a study of T cells of mothers and their children.

The sample comprised blood. The receptors were sampled from a girl aged 2 to 9 in good health. The CDR3 runs from the conserved cysteine through the conserved F or W. Each record gives: V gene, clone size, J gene, D gene, CDR3 protein, CDR3 DNA. The D gene is left open where the match is weak. Not all rows give a size; the values are once, few, many and, for expanded clones, a class.

v_call: TRBV12-3/TRBV12-4
clone_size: -
j_call: TRBJ1-4
d_call: -
cdr3_aa: CASSLIGGVNEKLFF
cdr3_nt: TGTGCCAGCAGTTTAATCGGGGGGGTTAATGAAAAACTGTTTTTT

v_call: TRBV10-3
clone_size: few
j_call: TRBJ1-1
d_call: -
cdr3_aa: CAIRDPENTEAFF
cdr3_nt: TGTGCCATCAGGGACCCAGAGAACACTGAAGCTTTCTTT

v_call: TRBV19
clone_size: -
j_call: TRBJ2-5
d_call: -
cdr3_aa: CASSGQGDKTQYF
cdr3_nt: TGTGCCAGTAGTGGCCAGGGTGATAAGACCCAGTACTTC

v_call: TRBV5-1
clone_size: -
j_call: TRBJ1-2
d_call: -
cdr3_aa: CASSLVQGGNGYTF
cdr3_nt: TGCGCCAGCAGCTTGGTCCAGGGCGGTAATGGCTACACCTTC

v_call: TRBV12-3/TRBV12-4
clone_size: -
j_call: TRBJ2-5
d_call: -
cdr3_aa: CASTGGGYETQYF
cdr3_nt: TGTGCCAGCACCGGGGGTGGATACGAGACCCAGTACTTC

v_call: TRBV5-6
clone_size: few
j_call: TRBJ2-3
d_call: -
cdr3_aa: CASSLSSAYTYTDTQYF
cdr3_nt: TGTGCCAGCAGCTTGTCGTCCGCGTACACCTACACAGATACGCAGTATTTT

v_call: TRBV12-5
clone_size: few
j_call: TRBJ1-4
d_call: TRBD1
cdr3_aa: CASGLTGQATVF
cdr3_nt: TGTGCTAGTGGTTTGACGGGACAGGCAACTGTTTTT

v_call: TRBV6-1
clone_size: -
j_call: TRBJ2-3
d_call: TRBD2
cdr3_aa: CASSRRSAGGPSNTDTQYF
cdr3_nt: TGTGCCAGCAGCCGCCGGTCAGCGGGGGGGCCATCAAACACAGATACGCAGTATTTT

v_call: TRBV29-1
clone_size: -
j_call: TRBJ1-1
d_call: TRBD1
cdr3_aa: CSVEGGQREAFF
cdr3_nt: TGCAGCGTTGAAGGGGGACAGAGGGAAGCTTTCTTT

v_call: TRBV4-2
clone_size: -
j_call: TRBJ2-7
d_call: TRBD2
cdr3_aa: CASSQAGTGGWSYEQYF
cdr3_nt: TGTGCCAGCAGCCAAGCCGGGACGGGGGGTTGGTCCTACGAGCAGTACTTC

v_call: TRBV15
clone_size: -
j_call: TRBJ2-7
d_call: TRBD2
cdr3_aa: CATSRGLAGGPYYEQYF
cdr3_nt: TGTGCCACCAGCAGAGGCTTGGCGGGAGGCCCTTACTACGAGCAGTACTTC

v_call: TRBV7-9
clone_size: -
j_call: TRBJ2-7
d_call: TRBD1
cdr3_aa: CASSPRDRGGYEQYF
cdr3_nt: TGTGCCAGCAGCCCCCGGGACAGGGGGGGCTACGAGCAGTACTTC

v_call: TRBV2
clone_size: -
j_call: TRBJ1-4
d_call: -
cdr3_aa: CASSEGALREEKLFF
cdr3_nt: TGTGCCAGCAGTGAGGGGGCTTTGCGGGAGGAAAAACTGTTTTTT

v_call: TRBV7-2
clone_size: -
j_call: TRBJ2-1
d_call: TRBD2
cdr3_aa: CASSLALGGTYNEQFF
cdr3_nt: TGCGCCAGCAGCTTAGCGCTGGGGGGGACCTACAATGAGCAGTTCTTC

v_call: TRBV27
clone_size: -
j_call: TRBJ2-7
d_call: TRBD2
cdr3_aa: CASSSGLAGVSIDEQYF
cdr3_nt: TGTGCCAGCAGTTCGGGACTAGCGGGAGTAAGTATAGACGAGCAGTACTTC

v_call: TRBV4-1
clone_size: -
j_call: TRBJ1-1
d_call: TRBD1
cdr3_aa: CASSQQQGLVNTEAFF
cdr3_nt: TGCGCCAGCAGCCAACAACAGGGGTTGGTGAACACTGAAGCTTTCTTT

v_call: TRBV6-6
clone_size: -
j_call: TRBJ2-1
d_call: -
cdr3_aa: CASSAYLYNEQFF
cdr3_nt: TGTGCCAGCTCGGCCTACCTCTACAATGAGCAGTTCTTC

v_call: TRBV7-8
clone_size: -
j_call: TRBJ1-6
d_call: -
cdr3_aa: CASSLGRYGPNSPLHF
cdr3_nt: TGTGCCAGCAGCTTAGGTCGATACGGACCCAATTCACCCCTCCACTTT

v_call: TRBV7-2
clone_size: -
j_call: TRBJ2-2
d_call: -
cdr3_aa: CASRWATGGELFF
cdr3_nt: TGTGCCAGCAGATGGGCCACCGGAGGGGAGCTGTTTTTT

v_call: TRBV6-6
clone_size: few
j_call: TRBJ2-1
d_call: -
cdr3_aa: CASRSGRNLYNEQFF
cdr3_nt: TGTGCCAGCAGATCAGGGCGGAACCTTTACAATGAGCAGTTCTTC

v_call: TRBV25-1
clone_size: -
j_call: TRBJ1-6
d_call: TRBD1
cdr3_aa: CASSSVGTVNSPLHF
cdr3_nt: TGTGCCAGCAGCTCAGTAGGGACAGTTAATTCACCCCTCCACTTT

v_call: TRBV4-1
clone_size: -
j_call: TRBJ2-1
d_call: TRBD2
cdr3_aa: CASSQLLAGVNEQFF
cdr3_nt: TGCGCCAGCAGCCAGCTTCTAGCGGGAGTTAATGAGCAGTTCTTC

v_call: TRBV7-2
clone_size: -
j_call: TRBJ2-4
d_call: -
cdr3_aa: CASSLAGTPQRYF
cdr3_nt: TGTGCCAGCAGCTTAGCCGGGACCCCTCAACGGTACTTC

v_call: TRBV3-1
clone_size: -
j_call: TRBJ1-2
d_call: -
cdr3_aa: CASSQKGRTYGYTF
cdr3_nt: TGTGCCAGCAGCCAAAAGGGACGGACTTATGGCTACACCTTC

v_call: TRBV6-2/TRBV6-3
clone_size: few
j_call: TRBJ2-7
d_call: TRBD1
cdr3_aa: CASLKMPGTGSYEQYF
cdr3_nt: TGTGCCAGCCTGAAGATGCCCGGGACAGGGTCCTACGAGCAGTACTTC

v_call: TRBV4-2
clone_size: -
j_call: TRBJ2-7
d_call: TRBD2
cdr3_aa: CASSQVAGSPYEQYF
cdr3_nt: TGTGCCAGCAGCCAAGTAGCGGGTTCTCCCTACGAGCAGTACTTC

v_call: TRBV7-6
clone_size: few
j_call: TRBJ2-5
d_call: -
cdr3_aa: CASSLMRETQYF
cdr3_nt: TGTGCCAGCAGCTTAATGAGGGAGACCCAGTACTTC

v_call: TRBV28
clone_size: few
j_call: TRBJ1-4
d_call: -
cdr3_aa: CASSLDSRGGWATNEKLFF
cdr3_nt: TGTGCCAGCAGTTTAGATTCGAGGGGCGGTTGGGCAACTAATGAAAAACTGTTTTTT

v_call: TRBV27
clone_size: -
j_call: TRBJ2-1
d_call: -
cdr3_aa: CASSPGTTRRDEQFF
cdr3_nt: TGTGCCAGCAGTCCCGGGACAACACGACGCGATGAGCAGTTCTTC

v_call: TRBV11-2
clone_size: many
j_call: TRBJ2-4
d_call: -
cdr3_aa: CASSLLGLAKNIQYF
cdr3_nt: TGTGCCAGCAGCCTCCTGGGCCTAGCCAAAAACATTCAGTACTTC

v_call: TRBV7-8
clone_size: few
j_call: TRBJ1-4
d_call: TRBD1
cdr3_aa: CASSSSPRRGRGSSEKLFF
cdr3_nt: TGTGCCAGCAGCTCCTCCCCACGCAGGGGGCGCGGTAGTAGTGAAAAACTGTTTTTT

v_call: TRBV7-3
clone_size: few
j_call: TRBJ2-3
d_call: -
cdr3_aa: CASSFDRTDTQYF
cdr3_nt: TGTGCCAGCAGCTTCGACAGGACAGATACGCAGTATTTT

v_call: TRBV20-1
clone_size: -
j_call: TRBJ2-1
d_call: TRBD2
cdr3_aa: CSAVSGTSGRPINEQFF
cdr3_nt: TGCAGTGCTGTCAGTGGGACTAGCGGGAGGCCAATCAATGAGCAGTTCTTC

v_call: TRBV14
clone_size: few
j_call: TRBJ2-3
d_call: -
cdr3_aa: CASSQGLRGFTDTQYF
cdr3_nt: TGTGCCAGCAGCCAAGGACTCAGGGGCTTCACAGATACGCAGTATTTT

v_call: TRBV25-1
clone_size: -
j_call: TRBJ1-2
d_call: -
cdr3_aa: CASSESPWGGYTF
cdr3_nt: TGTGCCAGCAGTGAATCCCCATGGGGTGGCTACACCTTC

v_call: TRBV7-9
clone_size: -
j_call: TRBJ2-5
d_call: -
cdr3_aa: CASSLGDSKETQYF
cdr3_nt: TGTGCCAGCAGCTTAGGTGACTCTAAAGAGACCCAGTACTTC

v_call: TRBV3-1
clone_size: -
j_call: TRBJ2-4
d_call: TRBD2
cdr3_aa: CASSQTGASGSPQNIQYF
cdr3_nt: TGTGCCAGCAGCCAAACGGGGGCCAGCGGGAGCCCACAAAACATTCAGTACTTC

v_call: TRBV2
clone_size: -
j_call: TRBJ2-7
d_call: TRBD2
cdr3_aa: CANSLGLAGVNEQYF
cdr3_nt: TGTGCCAACAGCCTGGGACTAGCGGGAGTTAACGAGCAGTACTTC

v_call: TRBV5-6
clone_size: -
j_call: TRBJ2-5
d_call: TRBD2
cdr3_aa: CASSGMTSDILETQYF
cdr3_nt: TGTGCCAGCAGCGGTATGACTAGCGACATATTGGAGACCCAGTACTTC

v_call: TRBV15
clone_size: few
j_call: TRBJ2-3
d_call: TRBD2
cdr3_aa: CATSAGTRTDTQYF
cdr3_nt: TGTGCCACCTCAGCCGGGACTAGGACAGATACGCAGTATTTT

v_call: TRBV2
clone_size: -
j_call: TRBJ1-3
d_call: -
cdr3_aa: CASSASGTGNTIYF
cdr3_nt: TGTGCCAGCAGTGCCTCGGGCACTGGAAACACCATATATTTT

v_call: TRBV2
clone_size: few
j_call: TRBJ1-5
d_call: -
cdr3_aa: CASSEQQGMQPQHF
cdr3_nt: TGTGCCAGCAGTGAACAACAGGGTATGCAGCCCCAGCATTTT

v_call: TRBV6-1
clone_size: -
j_call: TRBJ2-2
d_call: -
cdr3_aa: CASTSRGMNTGELFF
cdr3_nt: TGTGCCAGCACCTCACGGGGTATGAACACCGGGGAGCTGTTTTTT

v_call: TRBV6-1
clone_size: few
j_call: TRBJ2-7
d_call: -
cdr3_aa: CATTRELSNPSYEQYF
cdr3_nt: TGTGCCACCACCCGGGAGCTATCCAACCCCTCCTACGAGCAGTACTTC

v_call: TRBV18
clone_size: -
j_call: TRBJ2-2
d_call: TRBD1
cdr3_aa: CASSFLRTGKDAGELFF
cdr3_nt: TGTGCCAGCTCTTTTCTCCGGACAGGGAAAGACGCCGGGGAGCTGTTTTTT

v_call: TRBV3-1
clone_size: few
j_call: TRBJ2-7
d_call: -
cdr3_aa: CASSQVDGGSYEQYF
cdr3_nt: TGTGCCAGCAGCCAAGTTGACGGGGGCTCCTACGAGCAGTACTTC

v_call: TRBV29-1
clone_size: -
j_call: TRBJ2-2
d_call: TRBD2
cdr3_aa: CSVEDAAGVAGGTGELFF
cdr3_nt: TGCAGCGTTGAAGATGCGGCCGGGGTAGCGGGGGGGACCGGGGAGCTGTTTTTT

v_call: TRBV15
clone_size: -
j_call: TRBJ1-4
d_call: TRBD1
cdr3_aa: CATSRDRFVDRRNEKLFF
cdr3_nt: TGTGCCACCAGCAGAGATAGATTTGTGGACAGGAGGAATGAAAAACTGTTTTTT

v_call: TRBV7-9
clone_size: -
j_call: TRBJ2-5
d_call: -
cdr3_aa: CASSPGFASYETQYF
cdr3_nt: TGTGCCAGCAGCCCCGGATTCGCCTCCTACGAGACCCAGTACTTC

v_call: TRBV11-2
clone_size: -
j_call: TRBJ2-1
d_call: TRBD2
cdr3_aa: CASSLESGRAVRQFF
cdr3_nt: TGTGCCAGCAGCTTAGAGAGCGGGAGAGCGGTAAGGCAGTTCTTC

v_call: TRBV29-1
clone_size: -
j_call: TRBJ1-2
d_call: -
cdr3_aa: CSVPHAGSYTF
cdr3_nt: TGCAGCGTCCCCCACGCGGGGAGTTACACCTTC

v_call: TRBV29-1
clone_size: -
j_call: TRBJ2-6
d_call: -
cdr3_aa: CSVEPTGANVLTF
cdr3_nt: TGCAGCGTTGAACCTACCGGGGCCAACGTCCTGACTTTC

v_call: TRBV28
clone_size: -
j_call: TRBJ2-3
d_call: -
cdr3_aa: CAVDHMVPGTDTQYF
cdr3_nt: TGTGCCGTAGACCATATGGTGCCTGGCACAGATACGCAGTATTTT

v_call: TRBV15
clone_size: -
j_call: TRBJ2-1
d_call: -
cdr3_aa: CATSREGKSYNEQFF
cdr3_nt: TGTGCCACCAGCAGAGAGGGAAAGTCCTACAATGAGCAGTTCTTC

v_call: TRBV7-3
clone_size: few
j_call: TRBJ2-3
d_call: TRBD1
cdr3_aa: CASSLIGGADTQYF
cdr3_nt: TGTGCCAGCAGCTTAATAGGGGGCGCCGATACGCAGTATTTT

v_call: TRBV29-1
clone_size: -
j_call: TRBJ2-1
d_call: TRBD1
cdr3_aa: CSVRRDSNNEQFF
cdr3_nt: TGCAGCGTTAGACGGGACAGCAACAATGAGCAGTTCTTC

v_call: TRBV12-3/TRBV12-4
clone_size: -
j_call: TRBJ1-3
d_call: TRBD1
cdr3_aa: CASSSWTGGAGNTIYF
cdr3_nt: TGTGCCAGCAGTTCATGGACAGGGGGGGCAGGAAACACCATATATTTT

v_call: TRBV29-1
clone_size: few
j_call: TRBJ2-2
d_call: -
cdr3_aa: CSVEWKGELFF
cdr3_nt: TGCAGCGTTGAGTGGAAGGGGGAGCTGTTTTTT

v_call: TRBV5-1
clone_size: -
j_call: TRBJ2-7
d_call: TRBD1
cdr3_aa: CASSSSGQVYEQYF
cdr3_nt: TGCGCCAGCAGCTCTTCGGGACAGGTATACGAGCAGTACTTC